This TCR beta chain came from a study of CD8+ T cells in alopecia areata. Study-level points and caveats: Lesional tissue from the scalp (especially in alopecia totalis/universalis) showed higher clonality than normal scalp. Scalp sample data also include resident alphabeta T cells from normal skin.

The table lists this clone with a few counts. What it binds is unknown. From PBMCs, CD4+ and CD8+ T cells were sorted. V was clipped by 4 bases and J by 4 bases; unmatched bases: 12. The CDR3 covers 15 residues. Germline CDR1 SQVTM, CDR2 ANQGSEA. TCR sequencing used cDNA made by reverse transcription of extracted RNA. The data were produced by immunoSEQ multiplex PCR, yet TCRdb's version contains in-frame clones alone and is incomplete. The sample consists of approximately 150,000 clones, around 62% of them appearing once. This rearrangement joins TRBV29-1 to TRBJ2-5; 7 nucleotides agree with TRBD1. This clonotype was sampled from a human donor in good health. Input material: CD8+ T cells sorted from blood. The CDR3 sequence: CSVVATGNRRETQYF. CDR3 coding DNA: TGCAGCGTTGTCGCGACAGGGAATCGGCGAGAGACCCAGTACTTC.